This entry concerns a single T cell receptor beta chain. V shed 1 base and J shed 0 bases, with 4 bases lying between them. Germline lookup yields CDR1 LNHNV and CDR2 YYDKDF (reference sequence). This CDR3 contains 14 residues. cDNA came from around 0.54 to 1 ug RNA primed by random hexamers. Multiplex PCR with immunoSEQ amplified the TCR beta CDR3 across 54 Vbeta and 13 Jbeta. TCRdb re-called the immunoSEQ multiplex PCR reads through MiXCR, storing one row per CDR3 protein. Of under 550,000 distinct CDR3 sequences listed, more than 80% were seen once; the top ten hold approximately 0.12%. This sample is part of a study of CD8 T cells in Susac syndrome. Blood CD8+ and CD4+ T cells underwent high-throughput TCR beta sequencing.

The origin of this receptor is a human donor with multiple sclerosis. This chain joins TRBV15 and TRBJ1-5; the D is unclear. Specimen: CD8+ T cells from PBMCs. The CDR3 nucleotides are TGTGCCACCAGCAGAGTTTTTAGCAATCAGCCCCAGCATTTT. As protein: CATSRVFSNQPQHF. Full variable domain (outside the CDR3, taken from reference TRBV15 and TRBJ1-5): DAMVIQNPRYQVTQFGKPVTLSCSQTLNHNVMYWYQQKSSQAPKLLFHYYDKDFNNEADTPDNFQSRRPNTSFCFLDIRSPGLGDTAMYLCATSRVFSNQPQHFGDGTRLSIL.